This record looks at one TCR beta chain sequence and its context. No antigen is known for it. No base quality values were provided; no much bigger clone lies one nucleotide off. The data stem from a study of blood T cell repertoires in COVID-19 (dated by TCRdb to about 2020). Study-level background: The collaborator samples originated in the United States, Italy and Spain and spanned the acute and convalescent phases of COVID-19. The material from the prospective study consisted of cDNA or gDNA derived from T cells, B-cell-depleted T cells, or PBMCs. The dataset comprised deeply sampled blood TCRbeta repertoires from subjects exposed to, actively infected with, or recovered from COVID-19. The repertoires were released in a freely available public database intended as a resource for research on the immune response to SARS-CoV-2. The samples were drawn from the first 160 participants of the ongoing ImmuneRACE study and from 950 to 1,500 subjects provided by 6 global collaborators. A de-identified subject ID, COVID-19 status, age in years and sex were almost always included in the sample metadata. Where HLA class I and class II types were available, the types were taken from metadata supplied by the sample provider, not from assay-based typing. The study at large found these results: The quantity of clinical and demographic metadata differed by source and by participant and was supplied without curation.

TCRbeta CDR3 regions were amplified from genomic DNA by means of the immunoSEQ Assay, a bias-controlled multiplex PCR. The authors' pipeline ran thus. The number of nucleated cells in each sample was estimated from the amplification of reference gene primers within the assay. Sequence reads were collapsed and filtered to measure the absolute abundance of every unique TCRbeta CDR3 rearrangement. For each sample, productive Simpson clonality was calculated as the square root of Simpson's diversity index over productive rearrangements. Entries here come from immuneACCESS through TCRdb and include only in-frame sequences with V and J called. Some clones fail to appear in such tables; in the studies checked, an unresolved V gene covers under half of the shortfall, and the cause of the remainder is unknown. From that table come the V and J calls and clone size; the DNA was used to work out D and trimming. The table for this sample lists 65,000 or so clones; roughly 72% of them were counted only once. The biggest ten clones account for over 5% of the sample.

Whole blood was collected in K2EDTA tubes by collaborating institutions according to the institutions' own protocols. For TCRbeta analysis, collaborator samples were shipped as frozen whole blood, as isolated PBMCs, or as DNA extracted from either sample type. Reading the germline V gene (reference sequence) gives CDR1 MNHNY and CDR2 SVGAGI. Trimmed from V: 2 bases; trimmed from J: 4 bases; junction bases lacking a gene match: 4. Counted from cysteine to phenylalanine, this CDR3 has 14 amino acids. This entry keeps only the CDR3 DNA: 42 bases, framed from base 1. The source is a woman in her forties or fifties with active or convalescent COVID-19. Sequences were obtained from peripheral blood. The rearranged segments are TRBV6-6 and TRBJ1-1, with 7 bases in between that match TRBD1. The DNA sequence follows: TGTGCCAGCAGTTACGGGACAGCGAGCACTGAAGCTTTCTTT. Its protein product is CASSYGTASTEAFF.